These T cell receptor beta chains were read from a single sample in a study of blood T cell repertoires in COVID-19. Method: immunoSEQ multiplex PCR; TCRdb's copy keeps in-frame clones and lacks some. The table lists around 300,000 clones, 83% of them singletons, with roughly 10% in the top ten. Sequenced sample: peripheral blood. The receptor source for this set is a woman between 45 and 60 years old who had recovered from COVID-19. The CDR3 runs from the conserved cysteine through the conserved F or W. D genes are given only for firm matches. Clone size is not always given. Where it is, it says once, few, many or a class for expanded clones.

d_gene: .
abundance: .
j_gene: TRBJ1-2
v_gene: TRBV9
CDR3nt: TGTGCCAGCAGCCCCAACGGACAGCGGTATGGCTACACCTTC
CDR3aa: CASSPNGQRYGYTF

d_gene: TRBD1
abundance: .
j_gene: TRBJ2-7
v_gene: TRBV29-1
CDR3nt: TGCAGCGTTGAATTTCGGACAGGGGCCTCCTACGAGCAGTACTTC
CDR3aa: CSVEFRTGASYEQYF

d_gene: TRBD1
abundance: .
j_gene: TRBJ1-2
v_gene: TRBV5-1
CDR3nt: TGCGCCAGCAGCTCGACAGGGGGTGTTAACTATGGCTACACCTTC
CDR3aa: CASSSTGGVNYGYTF

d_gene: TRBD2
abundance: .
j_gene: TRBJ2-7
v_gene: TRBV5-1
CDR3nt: TGCGCCAGCAGCTTGGACCCCCCCCGGGGTAGCGGGAGCGGCGAGCAGTACTTC
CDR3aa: CASSLDPPRGSGSGEQYF

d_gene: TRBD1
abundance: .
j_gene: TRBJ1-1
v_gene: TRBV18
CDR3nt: TGTGCCAGCTCACAACAGGGGGACACTGAAGCTTTCTTT
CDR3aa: CASSQQGDTEAFF

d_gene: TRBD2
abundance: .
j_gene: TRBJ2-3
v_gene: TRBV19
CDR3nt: TGTGCCAGTAGGACACCCGGGACTAGCGGGCCGCAGTATTTT
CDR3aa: CASRTPGTSGPQYF

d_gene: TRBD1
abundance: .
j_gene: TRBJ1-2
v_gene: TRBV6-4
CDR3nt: TGTGCCAGCAGCGACGGGCAGGGGGCTTATGGCTACACCTTC
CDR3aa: CASSDGQGAYGYTF

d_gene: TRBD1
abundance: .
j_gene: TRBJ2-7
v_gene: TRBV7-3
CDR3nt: TGTGCCAGCAGCTCCGGGACAGGGGCCTACGAGCAGTACTTC
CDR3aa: CASSSGTGAYEQYF

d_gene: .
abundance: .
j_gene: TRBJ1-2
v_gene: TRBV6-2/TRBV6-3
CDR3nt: TGTGCCAGCAGTCGCCAGGGGAACTATGGCTACACCTTC
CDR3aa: CASSRQGNYGYTF

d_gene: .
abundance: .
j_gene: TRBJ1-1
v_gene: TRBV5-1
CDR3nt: TGCGCCAGCAGCGGGGTACTAGGGGGCACTGAAGCTTTCTTT
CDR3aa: CASSGVLGGTEAFF

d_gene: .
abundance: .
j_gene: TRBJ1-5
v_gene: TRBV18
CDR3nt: TGTGCCAGCTCACCAGAGACGGGGGGCGGTCAGCCCCAGCATTTT
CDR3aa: CASSPETGGGQPQHF

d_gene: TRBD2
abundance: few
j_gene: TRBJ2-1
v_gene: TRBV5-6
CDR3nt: TGTGCCAGCAGCTTACTAGCGACTAACCACAATGAGCAGTTCTTC
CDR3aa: CASSLLATNHNEQFF

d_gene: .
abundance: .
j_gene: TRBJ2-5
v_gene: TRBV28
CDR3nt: TGTGCCAGCAGTTTATACCGCGGCGAGACCCAGTACTTC
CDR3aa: CASSLYRGETQYF

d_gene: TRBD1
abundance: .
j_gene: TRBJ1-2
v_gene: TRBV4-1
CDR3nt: TGCGCCAGCAGCAGATCTGAGGACAGGAACTATGGCTACACCTTC
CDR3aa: CASSRSEDRNYGYTF

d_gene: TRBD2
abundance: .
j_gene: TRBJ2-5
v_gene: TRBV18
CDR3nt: TGTGCCAGCTCACCGCTAGCGGGGGTTGAGACCCAGTACTTC
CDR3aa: CASSPLAGVETQYF

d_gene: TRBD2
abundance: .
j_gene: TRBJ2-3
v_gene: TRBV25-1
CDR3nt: TGTGCCAGCAGCGGGACTAGCGGGGCGACAGATACGCAGTATTTT
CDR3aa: CASSGTSGATDTQYF

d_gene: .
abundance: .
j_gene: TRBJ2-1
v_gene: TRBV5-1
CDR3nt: TGCGCCAGCAGATCTCTCTCCTACAATGAGCAGTTCTTC
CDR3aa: CASRSLSYNEQFF

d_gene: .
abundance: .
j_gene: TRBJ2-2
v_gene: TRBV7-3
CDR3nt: TGTGCCAGCAGCTTAGAGGGCCAGGTTGCCGGGGAGCTGTTTTTT
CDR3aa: CASSLEGQVAGELFF

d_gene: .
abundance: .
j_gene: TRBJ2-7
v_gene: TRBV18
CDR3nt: TGTGCCAGTCACCCCGGACACACCTACGAGCAGTACTTC
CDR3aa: CASHPGHTYEQYF

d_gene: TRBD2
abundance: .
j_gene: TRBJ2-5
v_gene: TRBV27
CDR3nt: TGTGCCAGCAGTCCTGGACTAGCGGGGGAGACCCAGTACTTC
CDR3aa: CASSPGLAGETQYF

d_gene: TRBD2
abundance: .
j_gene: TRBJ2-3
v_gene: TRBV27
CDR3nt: TGTGCCAGCAGTTTAGGAGGGCGGGAGCTGGATACGCAGTATTTT
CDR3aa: CASSLGGRELDTQYF

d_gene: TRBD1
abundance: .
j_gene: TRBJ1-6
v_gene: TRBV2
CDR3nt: TGTGCCAGCAGGGGGACAGGGGGCGCGATTAGAAGACCCCTCCACTTT
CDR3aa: CASRGTGGAIRRPLHF

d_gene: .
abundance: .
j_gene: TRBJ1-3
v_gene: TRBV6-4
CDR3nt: TGTGCCAGCAATTACAGGAGATACTCTGGAAACACCATATATTTT
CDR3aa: CASNYRRYSGNTIYF

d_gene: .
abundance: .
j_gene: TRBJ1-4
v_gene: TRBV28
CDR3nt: TGTGCCAGCAACCTTCCGGGGGACGAAAAACTGTTTTTT
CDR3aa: CASNLPGDEKLFF

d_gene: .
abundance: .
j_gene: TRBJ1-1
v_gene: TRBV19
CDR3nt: TGTGCCAGTGAAACAGGCACTGAAGCTTTCTTT
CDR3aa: CASETGTEAFF

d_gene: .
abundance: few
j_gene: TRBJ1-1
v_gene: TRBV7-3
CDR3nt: TGTGCCAGCAGCTCTTCAGGGGTGGTCACTGAAGCTTTCTTT
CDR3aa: CASSSSGVVTEAFF

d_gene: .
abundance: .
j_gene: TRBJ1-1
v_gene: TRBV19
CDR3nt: TGTGCCAGTAGTATAGGACGGAGTGAAGCTTTCTTT
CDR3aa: CASSIGRSEAFF